This T cell receptor beta chain was observed in a study of control samples from healthy donors and cancer patients. CDR1 and CDR2 (germline): MNHEY, SMNVEV (reference sequence). The CDR3 has 14 residues. V was cut by 2 bases and J by 2 bases, with 9 bases left in between. Data came from immunoSEQ multiplex PCR; TCRdb stores just in-frame clones and leaves some out. The data hold about 170,000 clones, with roughly 94% observed a single time. The source material was blood. The TCR originated in a young woman in good health. The chain uses TRBV27 and TRBJ1-1; maybe TRBD1 (6 bases). DNA of the CDR3: TGTGCCAGCAGTTTAGGTGGGGGCAACACTGAAGCTTTCTTT. It encodes CASSLGGGNTEAFF.